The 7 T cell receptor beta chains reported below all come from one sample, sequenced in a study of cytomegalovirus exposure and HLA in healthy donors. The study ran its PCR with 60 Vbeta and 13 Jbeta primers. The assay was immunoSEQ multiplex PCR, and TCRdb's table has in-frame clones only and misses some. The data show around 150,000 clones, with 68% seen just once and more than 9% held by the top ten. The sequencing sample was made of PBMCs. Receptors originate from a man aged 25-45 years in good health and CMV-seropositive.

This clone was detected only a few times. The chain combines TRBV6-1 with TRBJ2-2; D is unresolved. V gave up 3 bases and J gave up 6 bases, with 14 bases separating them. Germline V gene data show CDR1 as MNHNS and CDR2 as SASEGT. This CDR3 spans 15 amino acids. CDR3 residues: CASSDQRPEAGELFF. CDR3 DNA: TGTGCCAGCAGTGACCAACGACCAGAGGCCGGGGAGCTGTTTTTT.

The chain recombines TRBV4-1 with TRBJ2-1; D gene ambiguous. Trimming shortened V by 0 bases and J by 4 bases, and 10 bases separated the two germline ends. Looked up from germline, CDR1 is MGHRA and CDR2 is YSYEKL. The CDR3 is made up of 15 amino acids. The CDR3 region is CASSQESWAYNEQFF. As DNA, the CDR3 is TGCGCCAGCAGCCAAGAATCATGGGCTTACAATGAGCAGTTCTTC.

CDR3 in amino acids: CASSPSWGGKETQYF. CDR3 nucleotide sequence: TGTGCCAGCAGCCCTAGCTGGGGGGGCAAAGAGACCCAGTACTTC. V usage is TRBV7-6 and J usage is TRBJ2-5; a possible D gene is TRBD2 (7 bases). The CDR3 runs 15 residues. From germline, CDR1 is SGHVS and CDR2 FNYEAQ. Trimming shortened V by 5 bases and J by 3 bases, and 16 bases separated the two germline ends. The full variable domain, completed using reference TRBV7-6 and TRBJ2-5, is GAGVSQSPRYKVTKRGQDVALRCDPISGHVSLYWYRQALGQGPEFLTYFNYEAQQDKSGLPNDRFSAERPEGSISTLTIQRTEQRDSAMYRCASSPSWGGKETQYFGPGTRLLVL.

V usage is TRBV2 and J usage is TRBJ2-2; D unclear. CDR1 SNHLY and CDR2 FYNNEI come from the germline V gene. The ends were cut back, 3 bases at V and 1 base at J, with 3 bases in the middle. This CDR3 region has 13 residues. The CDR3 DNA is TGTGCCAGCAGTGACGGGAACACCGGGGAGCTGTTTTTT. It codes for CASSDGNTGELFF.

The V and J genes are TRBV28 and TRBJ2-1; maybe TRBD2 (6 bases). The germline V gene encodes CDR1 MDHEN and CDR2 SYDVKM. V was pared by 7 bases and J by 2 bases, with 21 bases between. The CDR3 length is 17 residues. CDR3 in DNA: TGTGCCAGCACCACGTCAAGCCCCGGGGGTCCCTACAATGAGCAGTTCTTC. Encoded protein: CASTTSSPGGPYNEQFF.

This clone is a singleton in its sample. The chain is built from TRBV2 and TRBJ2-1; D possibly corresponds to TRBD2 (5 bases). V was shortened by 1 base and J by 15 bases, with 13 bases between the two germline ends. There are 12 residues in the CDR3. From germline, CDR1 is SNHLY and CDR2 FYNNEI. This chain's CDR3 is CASSEVLGSLFF. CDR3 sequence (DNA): TGTGCCAGCAGTGAAGTCCTGGGGAGTCTGTTCTTC. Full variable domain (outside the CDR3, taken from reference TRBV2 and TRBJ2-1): EPEVTQTPSHQVTQMGQEVILRCVPISNHLYFYWYRQILGQKVEFLVSFYNNEISEKSEIFDDQFSVERPDGSNFTLKIRSTKLEDSAMYFCASSEVLGSLFFGPGTRLTVL.

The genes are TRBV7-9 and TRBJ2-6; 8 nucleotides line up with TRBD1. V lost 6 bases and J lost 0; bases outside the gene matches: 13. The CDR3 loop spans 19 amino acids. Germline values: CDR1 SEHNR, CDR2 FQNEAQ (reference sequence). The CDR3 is CASSRQRTGRFSGANVLTF. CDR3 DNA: TGTGCCAGCAGTCGACAGAGGACAGGGCGCTTCTCTGGGGCCAACGTCCTGACTTTC.